This T cell receptor (beta chain) was sequenced for a study of blood T cell repertoires in COVID-19. In the study overall: Both acute and convalescent COVID-19 samples were obtained from the United States, Italy and Spain.

This CDR3 is built from 15 residues. Germline V gene data show CDR1 as LNHDA and CDR2 as SQIVND (reference sequence). Generated by immunoSEQ multiplex PCR, the TCRdb table keeps only in-frame clones and is missing some. The sample yields some 320,000 clones, roughly 85% seen once. As to this clone: The junction departs from the called germline gene at one end, perhaps through a read error.

Sequenced sample: peripheral blood. The genes are TRBV19 and TRBJ2-2; 10 positions agree with TRBD2. The source of this sequence is a human donor in a cohort sampled during active COVID-19. The CDR3 DNA follows: TGTGCCAATAGTATAGCGGGGGGTAACACCGGGGAGCTGTTTTTT. This encodes CANSIAGGNTGELFF.